This T cell receptor (beta chain) was sequenced during a study of neurological immune-mediated disorders. Study-level results: The absence of shared CDR3 amino acid sequences among expanded clones across subjects suggests private repertoires in all groups.

A single run covered 15-18 subjects with over 200 million TCR-beta sequences. In TCRdb, the 5' RACE reads were re-called with MiXCR into one record per CDR3 protein. This table holds 100,000 to 150,000 distinct CDR3 sequences, more than 2.5% found once. Unsorted libraries were prepared from 2 million PBMCs held at -80 C. The V end was cut by 6 bases, the J end by 3 bases, with 20 bases between. Germline V gene data show CDR1 as DFQATT and CDR2 as SNEGSKA (reference sequence). CDR3 length: 15 amino acids. This clonotype came up many times. Its antigen is currently unknown. The chain joins TRBV20-1 to TRBJ1-1; tentatively, D is TRBD1 (6 bases). The sequencing input was PBMCs. This receptor was identified in a woman aged 25-40 years with multiple sclerosis. The CDR3: CSAGGTRARYTEAFF. As DNA, the CDR3 is TGCAGTGCAGGGGGGACCCGGGCACGGTACACTGAAGCTTTCTTT.